The 5 T cell receptor beta chains below all came from one sample that was sequenced in a study of blood T cell repertoires in COVID-19 (dated by TCRdb to about 2020). Preparation of the library involved the immunoSEQ multiplex PCR assay. In TCRdb, the immuneACCESS table is reduced to in-frame sequences with V and J assigned. These tables do not hold every clone; where another copy was compared, an unresolved V gene accounts for under half, and the others remain unexplained. The sample contains 160,000 or so clones, roughly 80% of them found a single time. The ten biggest clones cover approximately 3% of the sample. The sequencing sample was made of PBMCs or T cells enriched from blood (not recorded which). The receptor source for this set is a woman aged 60 to 75 who had recovered from COVID-19.

This clone has only a few counts. The chain couples TRBV18 to TRBJ2-1; D is perhaps TRBD1 (5 bases). V dropped 3 bases and J dropped 7 bases, with 16 bases sitting between them. This CDR3 has 15 amino acids. Germline CDR1 is KGHSH and CDR2 is LQKENI. CDR3 nucleotides: TGTGCCAGCTCACCTGGTGGGGCCATTAGGAATGAGCAGTTCTTC. It encodes CASSPGGAIRNEQFF.

Regarding this clone: The junction shows a germline mismatch at one end, possibly a read error. The chain has TRBV11-2 and TRBJ2-7; 14 bases line up with TRBD2. Germline V gives CDR1 SGHAT, CDR2 FQNNGV. This CDR3 has 12 residues. The CDR3 DNA sequence: TGTGCCAGCAGCCCTGGGACTAGCGGGGGTGTTTTC. It encodes CASSPGTSGGVF.

This clone was observed a few times. V usage is TRBV19 and J usage is TRBJ2-3; D is possibly TRBD2 (6 bases). With 6 bases removed from V and 1 base from J, the gap between germline ends came to 11 bases. The CDR3 consists of 14 residues. Germline CDR1 reads LNHDA; CDR2 reads SQIVND (reference sequence). CDR3 sequence (DNA): TGTGCCAGTAGATCGAGGGAGGGCACAGATACGCAGTATTTT. This gives the protein CASRSREGTDTQYF. The full variable domain, with the rest looked up from reference TRBV19 and TRBJ2-3, is DGGITQSPKYLFRKEGQNVTLSCEQNLNHDAMYWYRQDPGQGLRLIYYSQIVNDFQKGDIAEGYSVSREKKESFPLTVTSAQKNPTAFYLCASRSREGTDTQYFGPGTRLTVL.

This clone came up once. The chain recombines TRBV5-1 with TRBJ2-3; 11 bases align to TRBD2. J gave up 7 bases and V 0 bases, and 4 bases lay outside the gene matches. This CDR3 is 15 amino acids long. Germline assignment: CDR1 SGHRS and CDR2 YFSETQ. CDR3 bases: TGCGCCAGCAGCTTGGTGACTAGCGGGGCTTATACGCAGTATTTT. Encoded protein: CASSLVTSGAYTQYF.

The chain couples TRBV30 to TRBJ2-7, with D tentatively TRBD1 (6 bases). V was cut by 3 bases and J by 2 bases, with 17 bases left in between. Germline CDR1 reads GTSNPN; CDR2 reads SVGIG (reference sequence). The CDR3 length is 15 residues. The CDR3 bases are TGTGCCTGGAGCACGAAGGGGACACCTCCCTACGAGCAGTACTTC. The encoded protein is CAWSTKGTPPYEQYF.